This T cell receptor (beta chain) came from a study of cytotoxic CD8 clonotypes in ibrutinib-treated CLL. Background on the study: After a median of about 70 months, around 15 patients stayed remitted and about twelve progressed; responses had been partial in around 25 and complete in 2. General study results and limits: Higher clonality was seen at ibrutinib response and a return toward baseline at progression.

Germline-derived CDR1 and CDR2 are SGHAT and FQNNGV. CDR3 length equals 16 residues. V lost 8 bases and J lost 5, with 22 bases in between. A word on this clone: No antigen is known for it.

The sequencing depth, 1 in 200,000 to 1 in 1 million T cells, was the target. Data came from immunoSEQ multiplex PCR; TCRdb stores just in-frame clones and leaves some out. The sample has about 49,000 clones, 53% seen once; the top ten hold 30% to 35%. This rearrangement joins TRBV11-2 to TRBJ2-1, with D possibly being TRBD1 (5 bases). This TCR came from a human donor with chronic lymphocytic leukemia. The source was PBMCs, collected after 12 months of ibrutinib treatment. Here the CDR3 reads CASAVGTQTANNEQFF. For the CDR3, the DNA is TGTGCCAGCGCAGTAGGAACTCAGACAGCTAACAATGAGCAGTTCTTC.